These 27 T cell receptor beta chains were all obtained from the same sample, sequenced in a study of blood T cells in healthy people across ages. The second PCR ran roughly 6 to 11 cycles with a sample-barcoded 5' primer and J-beta primers. TCRdb re-derived calls from the 5' RACE reads in MiXCR, one entry per CDR3 protein. The sample consists of 1.5 million to 2 million distinct CDR3 sequences, 28% of them appearing once. Sequenced input: blood. The receptors were sampled from a young woman in good health.

This clonotype was recorded a few times. The V and J genes are TRBV5-5 and TRBJ2-3; a weak D match, TRBD2 (5 bases). The CDR3 is 13 amino acids. Germline CDR1 SGHKS, CDR2 YYEKEE (reference sequence). Trimming cost V 3 bases and J 3 bases, with 8 bases left between them. CDR3 in amino acids: CASSWRGTDTQYF. The CDR3 region has the DNA TGTGCCAGCAGCTGGAGAGGGACAGATACGCAGTATTTT.

This clonotype was counted between two and nine times. The V gene is TRBV15, the J gene TRBJ2-3, with TRBD1 matching 7 bases. The V gene end was trimmed by 1 base and the J gene end by 3 bases; junction bases not matched to a gene: 1. Germline V gene lookup returns CDR1 LNHNV and CDR2 YYDKDF (reference sequence). The length of the CDR3 is 14 residues. This CDR3 is CATSRGDRTDTQYF. The DNA of the CDR3 is TGTGCCACCAGCAGAGGGGACAGAACAGATACGCAGTATTTT.

The gene calls are TRBV5-1 and TRBJ2-1, with D tentatively TRBD1 (6 bases). Germline V gene lookup returns CDR1 SGHRS and CDR2 YFSETQ. This CDR3 is 12 amino acids long. V was shortened by 5 bases and J by 10 bases, with 13 bases between the two germline ends. The CDR3 DNA sequence: TGCGCCAGCAGGTTACAGGGCCCCGAGCAGTTCTTC. Amino acid sequence: CASRLQGPEQFF.

This clonotype was seen at least ten times. V is TRBV20-1 and J is TRBJ2-7; 9 positions agree with TRBD2. CDR1 is DFQATT, CDR2 SNEGSKA, per germline (reference sequence). The CDR3 covers 14 residues. V dropped 3 bases and J dropped 0; count of bases not matched to a gene: 3. The CDR3, as DNA: TGCAGTGCTAGGAGACTAGCGGACTCCTACGAGCAGTACTTC. Translated, it gives CSARRLADSYEQYF.

The chain links TRBV29-1 to TRBJ2-1, with 12 bases identical to TRBD1. Germline V gives CDR1 SQVTM, CDR2 ANQGSEA. Losses at the gene ends were 7 bases for V and 8 bases for J; bases not matched to a gene: 6. The length of the CDR3 is 13 residues. CDR3 loop: CSDVGTGGDEQFF. In nucleotides, the CDR3 is TGCAGCGACGTAGGGACAGGGGGCGATGAGCAGTTCTTC.

The chain is built from TRBV3-1 and TRBJ2-5; either TRBD1 or TRBD2 may fit D (7 bases each). The better agreement between TRBJ2-7 and the DNA end casts doubt on the J call. Germline assignment: CDR1 LGHDT and CDR2 YNNKEL (reference sequence). The CDR3 has 15 amino acids. The chain's CDR3 is CASSQEGRGRDEQYF. CDR3 nucleotide sequence: TGTGCCAGCAGCCAAGAGGGCAGGGGGAGGGACGAGCAGTACTTC.

This clonotype has only one observation. This chain joins TRBV7-9 and TRBJ1-1; tentatively, D is TRBD1 (5 bases). This CDR3 has 16 residues. V was shortened by 3 bases and J by 1 base, with 15 bases between the two germline ends. CDR1 is SEHNR and CDR2 is FQNEAQ in the germline V gene (reference sequence). The CDR3 region is CASSLGPQRGNTEAFF. For the CDR3, the DNA is TGTGCCAGCAGCTTGGGGCCTCAACGGGGGAACACTGAAGCTTTCTTT.

The rearrangement joins TRBV11-2 to TRBJ1-2; tentative D call: TRBD1 (6 bases). Trimming removed 0 bases from V and 6 bases from J, with 14 bases in between. CDR1 is SGHAT and CDR2 is FQNNGV in the germline V gene. The CDR3 has 15 amino acids. The DNA for the CDR3 is TGTGCCAGCAGCTTAGATCCCCTGACAGGAGATGGCTACACCTTC. Its protein is CASSLDPLTGDGYTF.

This chain connects TRBV7-9 to TRBJ2-5, with D possibly TRBD2 on 5 matching bases. The V end lost 5 bases, the J end lost 11 bases, and 24 bases lay between the germline ends. Germline-derived CDR1 and CDR2 are SEHNR and FQNEAQ (reference sequence). The CDR3 loop spans 15 amino acids. The chain's CDR3 is CASSILAGAPHEQYF. CDR3 sequence (DNA): TGTGCCAGCAGCATCTTGGCGGGTGCCCCCCATGAGCAGTACTTC.

This clonotype appeared a single time. This may come from a read error, since a much larger clone is one base off. Here the CDR3 omits its conserved ending phenylalanine or tryptophan, so a read error is the likely source. The chain employs TRBV11-2 and TRBJ2-7, with 7 positions matching TRBD2. The J call is doubtful: the DNA matches TRBJ2-4 better. This CDR3 region has 14 residues. Germline loops: CDR1 SGHAT, CDR2 FQNNGV. The CDR3 reads CASSFRDYENIQYL. CDR3 coding DNA: TGTGCCAGCAGCTTCCGGGACTACGAGAACATTCAGTACCTC.

Worth noting for this clonotype: A much larger clone differs from this one at a single base, so this may be a read error. V gene TRBV7-3 combines with J gene TRBJ2-7; TRBD2 is a possible D gene (5 bases). In germline, CDR1 is SGHTA, CDR2 FQGTGA. The V end lost 2 bases, the J end lost 7 bases, and 18 bases lay between the germline ends. CDR3 length: 15 residues. CDR3 coding DNA: TGTGCCAGCAGCTTAGGCCGCGGCGACTACAATGAGCAGTACTTC. It encodes CASSLGRGDYNEQYF.

This clonotype was recorded many times. CDR3 bases: TGTGCCAGCAGCTCACTCGGGACCTCCCTGGGTTTTAATGAGCAGTTCTTC. Its translation: CASSSLGTSLGFNEQFF. The gene calls are TRBV28 and TRBJ2-1, with D tentatively TRBD1 or TRBD2 (5 bases each). Germline-derived CDR1 and CDR2 are MDHEN and SYDVKM. The CDR3 runs 17 residues. The V end lost 6 bases, the J end lost 7 bases, and 25 bases lay between the germline ends.

This clonotype is labeled as medium-sized. This chain links TRBV9 with TRBJ2-1; 10 bases are shared with TRBD1. CDR1 is SGDLS, CDR2 YYNGEE, per germline. With 3 bases clipped from V and 9 bases from J, the junction kept 9 bases outside the gene matches. The CDR3 sequence is 15 residues long. The CDR3 is CASSDRQGAAAEQFF. The CDR3, as DNA: TGTGCCAGCAGCGACCGACAGGGGGCTGCCGCTGAGCAGTTCTTC.

This clonotype was counted only a few times. The chain uses TRBV7-6 and TRBJ2-1, with TRBD2 matching over 8 bases. Germline V CDR1 and CDR2: SGHVS, FNYEAQ. The J segment lost 4 bases and the V segment lost 0 bases, leaving 11 bases of the junction unmatched. This CDR3 spans 18 amino acids. CDR3 region: CASSLAYSGDRLYNEQFF. CDR3 DNA sequence: TGTGCCAGCAGCTTAGCCTATAGCGGGGACCGACTTTACAATGAGCAGTTCTTC.

This clonotype has just a few counts. This chain connects TRBV7-2 to TRBJ2-1; TRBD2 might be the D (6 bases). This CDR3 has 14 residues. Germline loops: CDR1 SGHTA, CDR2 FQGNSA. V was trimmed by 1 base and J by 12 bases, leaving 16 bases between them. CDR3 loop: CASSLEVPNGGQFF. CDR3 DNA sequence: TGTGCCAGCAGCTTAGAGGTCCCCAACGGGGGGCAGTTCTTC.

The chain joins TRBV5-1 to TRBJ2-4; TRBD2 aligns across 14 bases. Germline V gives CDR1 SGHRS, CDR2 YFSETQ. The CDR3 spans 16 residues. J gave up 8 bases and V 0 bases, and 4 bases lay outside the gene matches. CDR3 amino acids: CASSLEGLAGADIQYF. CDR3 DNA sequence: TGCGCCAGCAGCTTGGAGGGACTAGCGGGAGCAGACATTCAGTACTTC.

The V gene is TRBV9, the J gene TRBJ1-4; a possible D gene is TRBD1 (5 bases). V was cut by 5 bases and J by 2 bases, with 13 bases left in between. Germline values: CDR1 SGDLS, CDR2 YYNGEE. The CDR3 spans 15 residues. The chain's CDR3 is CASSPRGSTNEKLFF. Here the CDR3 DNA reads TGTGCCAGCAGTCCTAGGGGTAGCACTAATGAAAAACTGTTTTTT.

The chain carries TRBV18 and TRBJ2-4; 9 bases line up with TRBD1. Gene TRBJ2-7 matches the end of the DNA better, so the J call may be wrong. The CDR3 sequence is 17 residues long. CDR1 is KGHSH, CDR2 LQKENI, per germline. CDR3 in amino acids: CASSPRTGALLRYEQYF. DNA for the CDR3: TGTGCCAGCTCACCCCGGACAGGGGCCCTTCTACGGTACGAGCAGTACTTC.

A note on this clonotype: A read error may be the cause here, since a much bigger clone is one base away. This sequence joins TRBV19 and TRBJ2-7; D unresolved. The CDR3 loop spans 14 amino acids. CDR1 is LNHDA, CDR2 SQIVND, per germline (reference sequence). The CDR3 coding sequence is TGTGCCAGTAGTTTAGAGGACCCTTCCTACGAGCAGTACTTC. Residues: CASSLEDPSYEQYF. Full variable domain (outside the CDR3, taken from reference TRBV19 and TRBJ2-7): DGGITQSPKYLFRKEGQNVTLSCEQNLNHDAMYWYRQDPGQGLRLIYYSQIVNDFQKGDIAEGYSVSREKKESFPLTVTSAQKNPTAFYLCASSLEDPSYEQYFGPGTRLTVT.

On this clonotype: Just one base apart from a much larger clone, this may be a read error. The rearrangement joins TRBV7-9 to TRBJ2-5; D is undetermined. Per the germline V gene, CDR1 is SEHNR and CDR2 is FQNEAQ (reference sequence). The CDR3 has 14 amino acids. CDR3 coding DNA: TGTGCCAGCAGCTCCCAGCAAACTCAAGGGACCCAGTACTTC. It yields the protein CASSSQQTQGTQYF. Looking up the rest from reference TRBV7-9 and TRBJ2-5 gives the full variable domain: DTGVSQNPRHKITKRGQNVTFRCDPISEHNRLYWYRQTLGQGPEFLTYFQNEAQLEKSRLLSDRFSAERPKGSFSTLEIQRTEQGDSAMYLCASSSQQTQGTQYFGPGTRLLVL.

This clonotype was seen at least ten times. V is TRBV29-1 and J is TRBJ1-2; D is uncertain. V was clipped by 3 bases and J by 4 bases, with 6 bases between them. Germline CDR1 SQVTM, CDR2 ANQGSEA. The length of the CDR3 is 11 residues. In DNA, the CDR3 is TGCAGCGTTGATTCAGTCTATGGCTACACCTTC. Its translation: CSVDSVYGYTF.

The V gene is TRBV4-1, the J gene TRBJ1-1, with D perhaps matching TRBD1 (5 bases). V was shortened by 6 bases and J by 6 bases, with 20 bases between the two germline ends. Germline CDR1 is MGHRA and CDR2 is YSYEKL. The CDR3 has 15 amino acids. CDR3 DNA sequence: TGCGCCAGCAGTCTCGCAGGGACGAATGGGGCTGAAGCTTTCTTT. Translated, it gives CASSLAGTNGAEAFF.

The CDR3 DNA reads as TGTGCCAGCAGCTTGGTGGACCTTCACAATGAGCAGTTCTTC. This codes for CASSLVDLHNEQFF. J is TRBJ2-1 and V is TRBV13; no reliable D call. Trimming pared 3 bases from V and 5 bases from J, leaving 11 bases between. This CDR3 region has 14 residues. Germline V gene data show CDR1 as PRHDT and CDR2 as FYEKMQ (reference sequence).

This clonotype was seen once. The chain joins TRBV7-9 to TRBJ2-1, with TRBD2 matching 9 bases. With 5 bases clipped from V and 10 bases from J, the junction kept 9 bases outside the gene matches. Germline-derived CDR1 and CDR2 are SEHNR and FQNEAQ (reference sequence). CDR3 length: 14 amino acids. CDR3 DNA: TGTGCCAGCAGCCGACTAGCGGAATTCATGGAGCAGTTCTTC. This sequence encodes CASSRLAEFMEQFF.

This clonotype was recorded at least ten times. The gene calls are TRBV29-1 and TRBJ2-7, with D tentatively TRBD1 (5 bases). The germline V and J ends were trimmed by 4 bases and 0 bases, with 19 bases remaining between them. The CDR3 is 16 residues long. Germline CDR1 is SQVTM and CDR2 is ANQGSEA. The CDR3, as DNA: TGCAGCGTTGTGTCCTTAGGGGCGGCAATCTCCTACGAGCAGTACTTC. Protein product: CSVVSLGAAISYEQYF.

In its sample, this clonotype was seen a few times. This CDR3 is CASNQGRTGDEQFF. The CDR3 coding sequence is TGCGCCAGCAACCAGGGAAGGACAGGGGACGAGCAGTTCTTC. The V and J genes are TRBV4-1 and TRBJ2-1; 9 bases agree with TRBD1. CDR1 is MGHRA and CDR2 is YSYEKL in the germline V gene. J lost 10 bases, V lost 7 bases, and 11 bases had no gene match. This CDR3 region has 14 residues.

This chain joins TRBV5-1 and TRBJ1-4, with D unresolved. The CDR3 sequence is 17 residues long. Trimming left V 2 bases short and J 4 bases short, with 18 bases between. Germline-derived CDR1 and CDR2 are SGHRS and YFSETQ. The CDR3 DNA is TGCGCCAGCAGCTTCGGCTTTCCTCCGGGGAATAATGAAAAACTGTTTTTT. Its translation is CASSFGFPPGNNEKLFF.